The 25 T cell receptor beta chains below were found in one sample sequenced in a study of cytomegalovirus exposure and HLA in healthy donors. A multiplex PCR was run with 60 Vbeta primers and 13 Jbeta primers. Profiled with immunoSEQ multiplex PCR; TCRdb holds only in-frame clones, not every one. Of just over 150,000 clones in the sample, around 83% were seen once. The sample taken for sequencing was PBMCs. The receptors originated from a man between 45 and 60 years old in good health and CMV-seropositive.

The chain links TRBV2 to TRBJ2-3; TRBD2 matches 11 bases. CDR3 length equals 15 residues. Germline-derived CDR1 and CDR2 are SNHLY and FYNNEI. V lost 1 base to trimming and J lost 7 bases; unmatched junction nucleotides: 4. CDR3 coding DNA: TGTGCCAGCAGTGAAGGACTAGCGGGGAGCAATACGCAGTATTTT. This sequence encodes CASSEGLAGSNTQYF.

This sequence joins TRBV7-8 and TRBJ2-5; 12 nucleotides align to TRBD2. The CDR3 length is 16 residues. CDR1 is SGHVS, CDR2 FQNEAQ, per germline. Trimming cost V 1 base and J 3 bases; bases outside gene matches: 3. The DNA for the CDR3 is TGTGCCAGCAGCTTAGTGCTAGCGGGAGGGGAAGAGACCCAGTACTTC. It yields the protein CASSLVLAGGEETQYF.

A word on this clone: Relative to the germline gene, one junction end is altered; a read error may explain this. The chain recombines TRBV7-9 with TRBJ2-3, with TRBD2 identical over 7 bases. The CDR3 sequence is 12 residues long. CDR1 SEHNR and CDR2 FQNEAQ come from the germline V gene (reference sequence). The CDR3 reads CSSSWGGDTQYF. The CDR3, as DNA: TGTTCCAGCAGCTGGGGAGGGGATACGCAGTATTTT.

Note on this clone: At the DNA level, this CDR3 is encoded by other sequences in the same sample as well. CDR3 nucleotides: TGTGCCAGCAGGCAAGCCAGCAATCAGCCCCAGCATTTT. Its protein is CASRQASNQPQHF. The V call is TRBV2, the J call TRBJ1-5; D gene ambiguous. Germline V CDR1 and CDR2: SNHLY, FYNNEI. This CDR3 has 13 amino acids. V lost 6 bases and J lost 1, with 7 bases in between.

As regards this clone: The same CDR3 can be traced to other DNA sequences in this sample. The chain carries TRBV14 and TRBJ1-4, with TRBD1 as a possible D gene (5 bases). Germline-derived CDR1 and CDR2 are SGHDN and FVKESK. The V and J ends lost 0 bases and 7 bases respectively, with 12 bases between them. This CDR3 spans 15 amino acids. DNA of the CDR3: TGTGCCAGCAGCCAAGAGTCCAGGGATGGTGAAAAACTGTTTTTT. Encoded protein: CASSQESRDGEKLFF.

This clone has a handful of counts. J is TRBJ2-7 and V is TRBV7-8; D ambiguous. Germline V gene lookup returns CDR1 SGHVS and CDR2 FQNEAQ. This CDR3 is 15 amino acids long. V lost 3 bases and J 4 bases, leaving 16 bases between the germline ends. The CDR3, as DNA: TGTGCCAGCAGCTTTGGGCCCGGCCGCGTTTACGAGCAGTACGTC. Translated: CASSFGPGRVYEQYV.

The chain uses TRBV10-2 and TRBJ1-2; D remains unclear. The CDR3 covers 15 residues. Per the germline V gene, CDR1 is WSHSY and CDR2 is SAAADI. V lost 3 bases and J lost 6, with 17 bases in between. In DNA, the CDR3 is TGCGCCAGCAGTGATTTGTCAGCGACTTTGGATGGCTACACCTTC. Its translation is CASSDLSATLDGYTF.

V gene TRBV5-6 combines with J gene TRBJ2-2; 7 bases fit TRBD1. V gave up 2 bases and J gave up 3 bases; unmatched junction bases: 4. The CDR3 covers 15 residues. Germline V gene lookup returns CDR1 SGHDT and CDR2 YYEEEE. Here the CDR3 reads CASSFYRGDTGELFF. DNA for the CDR3: TGTGCCAGCAGCTTTTACAGGGGAGACACCGGGGAGCTGTTTTTT. Full variable domain (missing parts from reference TRBV5-6 and TRBJ2-2): DAGVTQSPTHLIKTRGQQVTLRCSPKSGHDTVSWYQQALGQGPQFIFQYYEEEERQRGNFPDRFSGHQFPNYSSELNVNALLLGDSALYLCASSFYRGDTGELFFGEGSRLTVL.

On this clone itself: The same CDR3 arises from other DNA sequences in this sample as well. This chain connects TRBV2 to TRBJ2-7, with 8 bases lining up with TRBD2. The J segment lost 4 bases and the V segment lost 0 bases, leaving 5 bases of the junction unmatched. The CDR3 is 15 residues long. CDR1 is SNHLY and CDR2 is FYNNEI in the germline V gene. CDR3 sequence (DNA): TGTGCCAGCAGTGAAGCAAGCGGGAGAAGGTACGAGCAGTACGTC. Translating gives CASSEASGRRYEQYV.

The rearrangement joins TRBV19 to TRBJ1-1; 10 positions match TRBD1. This CDR3 has 16 amino acids. V dropped 1 base and J dropped 5; count of bases not matched to a gene: 7. Germline V gives CDR1 LNHDA, CDR2 SQIVND (reference sequence). CDR3: CASSIGDRGRGTEAFF. The CDR3 nucleotides read TGTGCCAGTAGTATAGGGGACAGGGGTCGGGGGACTGAAGCTTTCTTT.

V gene TRBV5-4 combines with J gene TRBJ1-4; D remains unclear. V dropped 0 bases and J dropped 0 bases, with 9 bases sitting between them. The CDR3 extends over 16 amino acids. CDR1 is SGHNT and CDR2 is YYREEE in the germline V gene (reference sequence). CDR3 protein: CASSLGAAATNEKLFF. In DNA, the CDR3 is TGTGCCAGCAGCTTGGGGGCAGCCGCAACTAATGAAAAACTGTTTTTT.

Of note for this clone: Other DNA sequences in the sample encode the same CDR3. This chain uses TRBV18 with TRBJ1-4; TRBD1 matches at 7 bases. The CDR3 consists of 14 residues. Germline-derived CDR1 and CDR2 are KGHSH and LQKENI. V lost 3 bases and J lost 4; bases outside the gene matches: 2. Here the CDR3 reads CASSPGQNNEKLFF. CDR3 bases: TGTGCCAGCTCACCGGGACAGAATAATGAAAAACTGTTTTTT. The entire variable domain, with the rest obtained from reference TRBV18 and TRBJ1-4, is as follows: NAGVMQNPRHLVRRRGQEARLRCSPMKGHSHVYWYRQLPEEGLKFMVYLQKENIIDESGMPKERFSAEFPKEGPSILRIQQVVRGDSAAYFCASSPGQNNEKLFFGSGTQLSVL.

The chain links TRBV9 to TRBJ2-1, with D possibly matching TRBD2 (5 bases). The CDR3 loop spans 15 amino acids. Trimming took 0 bases from V and 0 from J, leaving 7 bases between them. Per germline, CDR1 SGDLS and CDR2 YYNGEE. In DNA form, the CDR3 reads TGTGCCAGCAGCGTAGTCGACTACTCCTACAATGAGCAGTTCTTC. Its translation is CASSVVDYSYNEQFF.

This clone was observed a few times. The chain combines TRBV7-8 with TRBJ1-3; unclear D gene. V shed 2 bases and J shed 0 bases, with 5 bases lying between them. Per the germline V gene, CDR1 is SGHVS and CDR2 is FQNEAQ. The CDR3 is 14 residues long. The CDR3 sequence: CASSLQDSGNTIYF. The DNA for the CDR3 is TGTGCCAGCAGCTTACAGGACTCTGGAAACACCATATATTTT.

A few counts support this clone. This chain joins TRBV5-1 and TRBJ2-1; 12 nucleotides line up with TRBD2. J gave up 7 bases and V 0 bases, and 5 bases lay outside the gene matches. This CDR3 is 16 amino acids long. The germline V gene has CDR1 SGHRS and CDR2 YFSETQ. CDR3 DNA sequence: TGCGCCAGCAGCTTGGGTCTTCTAGCGGGGGGGAATGAGCAGTTCTTC. Translation gives CASSLGLLAGGNEQFF.

This clone was counted only a few times. The chain carries TRBV29-1 and TRBJ1-1; tentatively, D is TRBD1 (6 bases). This CDR3 contains 16 residues. Germline CDR1 and CDR2: SQVTM and ANQGSEA. The V and J ends lost 0 bases and 2 bases respectively, with 16 bases between them. CDR3 nucleotides: TGCAGCGTTGAAGATCTTTGGGCGGACAGCAACACTGAAGCTTTCTTT. Translation gives CSVEDLWADSNTEAFF.

This clone was recorded once. This chain joins TRBV5-1 and TRBJ2-3; TRBD1 matches 8 bases. The CDR3 loop spans 16 amino acids. V lost 3 bases, J lost 1 base, and 7 bases stayed unmatched. Germline V gives CDR1 SGHRS, CDR2 YFSETQ. The CDR3 nucleotides read TGCGCCAGCAGCTCGCAGGGGGCGCGTGGCACAGATACGCAGTATTTT. As protein: CASSSQGARGTDTQYF.

CDR3 bases: TGCAGCGCCCGCACAGGGACGGGCTATGGCTACACCTTC. Protein: CSARTGTGYGYTF. The V gene is TRBV29-1, the J gene TRBJ1-2; D is perhaps TRBD1 (6 bases). The length of the CDR3 is 13 residues. V lost 7 bases, J lost 4 bases, and 16 bases lay in between. CDR1 SQVTM and CDR2 ANQGSEA come from the germline V gene. Full variable domain (outside the CDR3, taken from reference TRBV29-1 and TRBJ1-2): SAVISQKPSRDICQRGTSLTIQCQVDSQVTMMFWYRQQPGQSLTLIATANQGSEATYESGFVIDKFPISRPNLTFSTLTVSNMSPEDSSIYLCSARTGTGYGYTFGSGTRLTVV.

The J gene is TRBJ2-1, the V gene TRBV15, with 7 bases lining up with TRBD2. This CDR3 has 18 amino acids. Per germline, CDR1 LNHNV and CDR2 YYDKDF (reference sequence). V shed 3 bases, J shed 8 bases, and the junction held 19 bases outside the gene matches. CDR3 nucleotide sequence: TGTGCCACCAGCAGTCGTGGACCTGGGACTACCCTTGGGGATGAGCAGTTCTTC. As protein: CATSSRGPGTTLGDEQFF.

The chain employs TRBV5-1 and TRBJ2-3, with 15 bases identical to TRBD2. The CDR3 totals 18 residues. The V gene's germline CDR1 is SGHRS and CDR2 YFSETQ. Trimming took 3 bases from V and 0 from J; bases not matched to a gene: 5. CDR3 coding DNA: TGCGCCAGCAGCTCCGGACTAGCGGGAGGGTTAAGCACAGATACGCAGTATTTT. Its translation is CASSSGLAGGLSTDTQYF.

V and J are TRBV2 and TRBJ2-5, with TRBD2 identical over 12 bases. Trimming removed 2 bases from V and 5 bases from J; junction bases left unmatched: 15. There are 19 residues in the CDR3. CDR1 and CDR2 (germline): SNHLY, FYNNEI. The CDR3 nucleotides read TGTGCCAGCAGTGAAAAGGGGAGGACTAGCGGGACTTTAAGGGAGACCCAGTACTTC. This translates into CASSEKGRTSGTLRETQYF.

The chain combines TRBV5-1 with TRBJ2-3; maybe TRBD1 (5 bases). Germline V lookup: CDR1 SGHRS, CDR2 YFSETQ. The CDR3 sequence is 16 residues long. Between the trimmed V and J ends, which lost 0 bases and 1 base, there was a span of 12 bases. CDR3 sequence: CASSLVGVMGTDTQYF. The CDR3 DNA reads TGCGCCAGCAGCTTGGTAGGGGTAATGGGCACAGATACGCAGTATTTT.

This sequence joins TRBV6-6 and TRBJ1-3, with a possible D match to TRBD1 (6 bases). This CDR3 comprises 16 residues. Between the trimmed V and J ends, which lost 7 bases and 0 bases, there was a span of 16 bases. CDR1 and CDR2 from the germline V gene are MNHNY and SVGAGI (reference sequence). CDR3 sequence reads: CASTGGGRFSGNTIYF. Written as DNA, the CDR3 is TGTGCCAGCACCGGGGGGGGCAGGTTCTCTGGAAACACCATATATTTT.

The V and J genes are TRBV5-1 and TRBJ1-1; D gene uncertain. V was pared by 1 base and J by 1 base, with 5 bases between. CDR3 length: 13 amino acids. Germline CDR1 reads SGHRS; CDR2 reads YFSETQ. DNA of the CDR3: TGCGCCAGCAGCTTGTCAGAGAACACTGAAGCTTTCTTT. This sequence encodes CASSLSENTEAFF. Full variable domain (missing parts from reference TRBV5-1 and TRBJ1-1): KAGVTQTPRYLIKTRGQQVTLSCSPISGHRSVSWYQQTPGQGLQFLFEYFSETQRNKGNFPGRFSGRQFSNSRSEMNVSTLELGDSALYLCASSLSENTEAFFGQGTRLTVV.

The rearrangement uses TRBV9 and TRBJ1-2, with D tentatively TRBD1 (6 bases). Trimming took off 2 bases at V and 0 bases at J, with 14 bases between the two ends. Germline lookup yields CDR1 SGDLS and CDR2 YYNGEE. The CDR3 is 16 amino acids. DNA for the CDR3: TGTGCCAGCAGCGTCTTTGGGGGGGGCACTAACTATGGCTACACCTTC. This encodes CASSVFGGGTNYGYTF.